These T cell receptor beta chains were read from a single sample in a study of cytomegalovirus exposure and HLA in healthy donors. Sequencing was performed with immunoSEQ multiplex PCR; in TCRdb, only in-frame clones are kept and a portion is missing. Here the sample spans around 140,000 clones, about 77% being singletons. Sequenced: PBMCs. The receptors shown here come from a male donor in good health and CMV-seronegative. CDR3s include the opening cysteine and the closing phenylalanine or tryptophan. The order of the fields is CDR3 protein, CDR3 DNA, clone size, J gene, D gene, V gene. The D gene is left open where the match is weak. Some rows have no size entry. The others give once, few or many, or a class for an expanded clone.

CDR3aa: CSATRAYEQYF; CDR3nt: TGCAGTGCTACCAGGGCCTACGAGCAGTACTTC; abundance: .; j_gene: TRBJ2-7; d_gene: .; v_gene: TRBV20-1
CDR3aa: CATRRGNYGYTF; CDR3nt: TGTGCCACCAGAAGGGGGAACTATGGCTACACCTTC; abundance: .; j_gene: TRBJ1-2; d_gene: .; v_gene: TRBV19
CDR3aa: CASSSINRGNYGYTF; CDR3nt: TGCGCCAGCAGCTCAATTAATAGGGGAAACTATGGCTACACCTTC; abundance: .; j_gene: TRBJ1-2; d_gene: .; v_gene: TRBV5-1
CDR3aa: CASSLAGGQETQYF; CDR3nt: TGTGCCAGCAGTCTAGCGGGGGGACAAGAGACCCAGTACTTC; abundance: .; j_gene: TRBJ2-5; d_gene: TRBD2; v_gene: TRBV2
CDR3aa: CASSLGTSGGYQETQYF; CDR3nt: TGTGCCAGCAGCCTTGGGACTAGCGGTGGGTACCAAGAGACCCAGTACTTC; abundance: once; j_gene: TRBJ2-5; d_gene: TRBD2; v_gene: TRBV4-2
CDR3aa: CASSVQVDYEQYF; CDR3nt: TGTGCCAGCAGCGTCCAGGTGGACTACGAGCAGTACTTC; abundance: few; j_gene: TRBJ2-7; d_gene: .; v_gene: TRBV14
CDR3aa: CASSLTYRGQGSPLHF; CDR3nt: TGTGCCAGCAGCTTAACGTACAGGGGGCAGGGGTCACCCCTCCACTTT; abundance: once; j_gene: TRBJ1-6; d_gene: TRBD1; v_gene: TRBV7-3
CDR3aa: CASSQVQLYGYTF; CDR3nt: TGCGCCAGCAGCCAGGTTCAACTATATGGCTACACCTTC; abundance: .; j_gene: TRBJ1-2; d_gene: .; v_gene: TRBV4-1
CDR3aa: CASSAPGGPGNTIYF; CDR3nt: TGTGCCAGCAGTGCCCCAGGGGGGCCTGGAAACACCATATATTTT; abundance: few; j_gene: TRBJ1-3; d_gene: TRBD1; v_gene: TRBV2
CDR3aa: CASSPFWAGRTQYF; CDR3nt: TGCGCCAGCAGCCCCTTCTGGGCAGGTAGGACCCAGTACTTC; abundance: .; j_gene: TRBJ2-5; d_gene: .; v_gene: TRBV4-1
CDR3aa: CASKTARNSPLHF; CDR3nt: TGTGCCAGCAAAACTGCGAGAAATTCACCCCTCCACTTT; abundance: .; j_gene: TRBJ1-6; d_gene: .; v_gene: TRBV11-2
CDR3aa: CATNRGGFYNEQFF; CDR3nt: TGCGCCACTAATCGGGGGGGCTTTTACAATGAGCAGTTCTTC; abundance: .; j_gene: TRBJ2-1; d_gene: TRBD2; v_gene: TRBV10-2
CDR3aa: CASGLHRAGGVNEQFF; CDR3nt: TGTGCTAGTGGTTTGCACCGGGCAGGGGGAGTCAATGAGCAGTTCTTC; abundance: .; j_gene: TRBJ2-1; d_gene: TRBD1; v_gene: TRBV12-5
CDR3aa: CASSSQGLVTEAFF; CDR3nt: TGTGCCAGCAGCTCCCAGGGGTTAGTCACTGAAGCTTTCTTT; abundance: .; j_gene: TRBJ1-1; d_gene: .; v_gene: TRBV7-2
CDR3aa: CASSQDLGQPEAFF; CDR3nt: TGCGCCAGCAGCCAAGATCTGGGACAACCGGAAGCTTTCTTT; abundance: once; j_gene: TRBJ1-1; d_gene: .; v_gene: TRBV4-3
CDR3aa: CASTITGGNQPQHF; CDR3nt: TGTGCCAGTACCATCACAGGGGGCAATCAGCCCCAGCATTTT; abundance: few; j_gene: TRBJ1-5; d_gene: TRBD1; v_gene: TRBV19
CDR3aa: CASSYRGLIKETQYF; CDR3nt: TGTGCCAGCAGTTACCGGGGACTTATCAAAGAGACCCAGTACTTC; abundance: .; j_gene: TRBJ2-5; d_gene: .; v_gene: TRBV6-5
CDR3aa: CASSGEALGGGYTF; CDR3nt: TGTGCCAGCAGTGGGGAGGCCCTCGGGGGAGGCTACACCTTC; abundance: .; j_gene: TRBJ1-2; d_gene: .; v_gene: TRBV2
CDR3aa: CSVGVGGTSSKEAFF; CDR3nt: TGCAGCGTTGGGGTAGGGGGCACAAGTTCTAAAGAAGCTTTCTTT; abundance: .; j_gene: TRBJ1-1; d_gene: TRBD1; v_gene: TRBV29-1
CDR3aa: CASSSSGRTDTQYF; CDR3nt: TGTGCCAGCAGCTCTAGCGGGAGGACGGATACGCAGTATTTT; abundance: few; j_gene: TRBJ2-3; d_gene: TRBD2; v_gene: TRBV7-3
CDR3aa: CASSLVAGVMNTEAFF; CDR3nt: TGCGCCAGCAGCTTGGTGGCAGGGGTTATGAACACTGAAGCTTTCTTT; abundance: .; j_gene: TRBJ1-1; d_gene: .; v_gene: TRBV5-1
CDR3aa: CASSQEDSRPIEQYF; CDR3nt: TGTGCCAGCAGCCAAGAAGACTCCCGGCCGATCGAGCAGTACTTC; abundance: .; j_gene: TRBJ2-7; d_gene: .; v_gene: TRBV4-2
CDR3aa: CASSEADRGNQPQHF; CDR3nt: TGCGCCAGCAGCGAAGCGGACAGGGGAAATCAGCCCCAGCATTTT; abundance: .; j_gene: TRBJ1-5; d_gene: TRBD1; v_gene: TRBV4-1
CDR3aa: CASSLSGSGGTDTQYF; CDR3nt: TGTGCCAGCAGCTTATCCGGTAGCGGGGGAACAGATACGCAGTATTTT; abundance: .; j_gene: TRBJ2-3; d_gene: TRBD2; v_gene: TRBV11-2
CDR3aa: CASSMMIGAYEQYF; CDR3nt: TGTGCCAGTAGTATGATGATCGGGGCCTACGAGCAGTACTTC; abundance: .; j_gene: TRBJ2-7; d_gene: .; v_gene: TRBV19
CDR3aa: CASSLDEGNTEAFF; CDR3nt: TGTGCTAGCAGCTTAGACGAGGGGAACACTGAAGCTTTCTTT; abundance: once; j_gene: TRBJ1-1; d_gene: .; v_gene: TRBV7-7
CDR3aa: CASSQTGVNEKLFF; CDR3nt: TGCGCCAGCAGTCAGACAGGGGTTAATGAAAAACTGTTTTTT; abundance: .; j_gene: TRBJ1-4; d_gene: TRBD1; v_gene: TRBV10-2
CDR3aa: CASSLRGRGYGYTF; CDR3nt: TGTGCCAGCAGCTTACGTGGGAGGGGATATGGCTACACCTTC; abundance: few; j_gene: TRBJ1-2; d_gene: .; v_gene: TRBV7-8
CDR3aa: CASSRRQRGGHNEQFF; CDR3nt: TGCGCCAGCAGCCGGCGTCAGCGGGGGGGTCACAATGAGCAGTTCTTC; abundance: once; j_gene: TRBJ2-1; d_gene: TRBD2; v_gene: TRBV5-1
CDR3aa: CASSSSSGSSYNEQFF; CDR3nt: TGTGCCAGCTCATCTTCGAGCGGGAGTTCCTACAATGAGCAGTTCTTC; abundance: .; j_gene: TRBJ2-1; d_gene: TRBD2; v_gene: TRBV18
CDR3aa: CASSRTSGGATGELFF; CDR3nt: TGTGCCAGTAGCAGGACTAGCGGGGGGGCGACCGGGGAGCTGTTTTTT; abundance: .; j_gene: TRBJ2-2; d_gene: TRBD2; v_gene: TRBV19
CDR3aa: CATKGGLYQPQHF; CDR3nt: TGTGCCACCAAAGGAGGTTTATATCAGCCCCAGCATTTT; abundance: .; j_gene: TRBJ1-5; d_gene: .; v_gene: TRBV2
CDR3aa: CASSIALRGNEKLFF; CDR3nt: TGTGCCAGTAGTATAGCACTCAGGGGAAACGAAAAACTGTTTTTT; abundance: .; j_gene: TRBJ1-4; d_gene: .; v_gene: TRBV19
CDR3aa: CASSYSGLVYEQYF; CDR3nt: TGTGCCAGCAGTTACTCTGGTCTAGTCTACGAGCAGTACTTC; abundance: few; j_gene: TRBJ2-7; d_gene: .; v_gene: TRBV6-5
CDR3aa: CASSRTGGAQNSQYF; CDR3nt: TGTGCCAGCAGTCGGACAGGGGGCGCCCAAAACAGTCAGTACTTC; abundance: .; j_gene: TRBJ2-4; d_gene: TRBD1; v_gene: TRBV9
CDR3aa: CASSVGQGSYNEQFF; CDR3nt: TGTGCCAGCAGCGTAGGACAGGGTTCTTACAATGAGCAGTTCTTC; abundance: .; j_gene: TRBJ2-1; d_gene: TRBD1; v_gene: TRBV9
CDR3aa: CASSPRTGAMNTEAFF; CDR3nt: TGTGCCAGCAGCCCGCGGACAGGGGCGATGAACACTGAAGCTTTCTTT; abundance: .; j_gene: TRBJ1-1; d_gene: TRBD1; v_gene: TRBV7-9
CDR3aa: CASRQQGMGNTIYF; CDR3nt: TGTGCCAGCAGACAACAGGGGATGGGAAACACCATATATTTT; abundance: .; j_gene: TRBJ1-3; d_gene: TRBD1; v_gene: TRBV4-2